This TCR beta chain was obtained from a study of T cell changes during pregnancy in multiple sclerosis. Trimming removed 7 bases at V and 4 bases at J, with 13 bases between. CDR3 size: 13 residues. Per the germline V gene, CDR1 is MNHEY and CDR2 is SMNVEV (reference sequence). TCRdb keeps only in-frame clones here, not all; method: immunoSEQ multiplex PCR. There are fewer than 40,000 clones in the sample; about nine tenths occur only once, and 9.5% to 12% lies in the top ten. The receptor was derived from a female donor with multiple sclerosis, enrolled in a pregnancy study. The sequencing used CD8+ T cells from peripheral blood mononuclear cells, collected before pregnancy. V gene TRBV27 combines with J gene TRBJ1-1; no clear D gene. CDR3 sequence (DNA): TGTGCCAGCACGTCCGGGTCGGGCACTGAAGCTTTCTTT. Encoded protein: CASTSGSGTEAFF.